What follows are 8 T cell receptor beta chains derived from one specimen sequenced in a study of blood T cell repertoires in COVID-19. The data were produced by immunoSEQ multiplex PCR, yet TCRdb's version contains in-frame clones alone and is incomplete. The repertoire consists of 200,000 to 300,000 clones, with approximately 86% occurring once and the leading ten covering approximately 7.5%. Sequenced sample: peripheral blood. Receptors originate from a man aged 55 to 69 who had recovered from COVID-19.

This chain links TRBV5-4 with TRBJ2-1, with 8 positions matching TRBD2. CDR3 length: 12 residues. Germline V CDR1 and CDR2: SGHNT, YYREEE (reference sequence). Trimming removed 5 bases from V and 6 bases from J; junction bases left unmatched: 1. Here the CDR3 DNA reads TGTGCCAGCAGTCGGGGGGGCAATGAGCAGTTCTTC. Encoded protein: CASSRGGNEQFF. Together with reference TRBV5-4 and TRBJ2-1, the CDR3 gives the full variable domain: ETGVTQSPTHLIKTRGQQVTLRCSSQSGHNTVSWYQQALGQGPQFIFQYYREEENGRGNFPPRFSGLQFPNYSSELNVNALELDDSALYLCASSRGGNEQFFGPGTRLTVL.

The V call is TRBV29-1, the J call TRBJ1-2, with TRBD1 as a possible D gene (6 bases). CDR1 and CDR2 (germline): SQVTM, ANQGSEA. This CDR3 comprises 11 residues. V lost 8 bases, J lost 8 bases, and 15 bases lay in between. CDR3 sequence reads: CSSPRGGGYTF. CDR3 nucleotide sequence: TGCAGCTCCCCCAGGGGAGGGGGCTACACCTTC.

The chain joins TRBV20-1 to TRBJ2-1, with a weak D call TRBD2 (6 bases). CDR3 length equals 14 residues. CDR1 is DFQATT, CDR2 SNEGSKA, per germline (reference sequence). V was clipped by 3 bases and J by 8 bases, with 17 bases between them. The CDR3: CSASVASVGDEQFF. In DNA, the CDR3 is TGCAGTGCTAGTGTCGCTAGCGTGGGCGATGAGCAGTTCTTC.

The chain couples TRBV29-1 to TRBJ2-7; D perhaps matches TRBD2 (7 bases). Trimming stripped 5 bases from V and 4 bases from J, with 18 bases between. The CDR3 contains 14 residues. Germline CDR1 SQVTM, CDR2 ANQGSEA. The CDR3 region has the DNA TGCAGCGTTACTCTAGTGGGGGGGCCGTACGAGCAGTACTTC. Its translation: CSVTLVGGPYEQYF.

The chain employs TRBV5-1 and TRBJ2-3; 7 bases align to TRBD1. The ends lost 4 bases at V and 10 bases at J; junction bases unmatched: 15. The CDR3 has 15 amino acids. CDR1 and CDR2 from the germline V gene are SGHRS and YFSETQ. CDR3 in DNA: TGCGCCAGCAGCCCCCGGGACAGCCGAGTTGATGCGCAGTATTTT. Protein: CASSPRDSRVDAQYF.

This clone has only a few counts. The V gene is TRBV30, the J gene TRBJ1-5; D remains unclear. This CDR3 is 14 amino acids long. The germline V gene has CDR1 GTSNPN and CDR2 SVGIG (reference sequence). V was pared by 3 bases and J by 2 bases, with 11 bases between. CDR3 nucleotide sequence: TGTGCCTGGAGCCTTGACACGGGCAATCAGCCCCAGCATTTT. It specifies CAWSLDTGNQPQHF.

The chain couples TRBV2 to TRBJ1-2; D not resolved. The V end was cut by 2 bases, the J end by 8 bases, with 9 bases between. This CDR3 is 12 amino acids long. Per the germline V gene, CDR1 is SNHLY and CDR2 is FYNNEI. Written as DNA, the CDR3 is TGTGCCAGCAGTGAATGGGGAGGGGGCTACACCTTC. Translated, it gives CASSEWGGGYTF.

The chain links TRBV5-1 to TRBJ2-3; TRBD2 is a possible D gene (7 bases). CDR1 SGHRS and CDR2 YFSETQ come from the germline V gene. CDR3 length equals 14 residues. Trimming left V 4 bases short and J 6 bases short, with 15 bases between. CDR3 loop: CASSPTGGRDTQYF. The CDR3 region has the DNA TGCGCCAGCAGCCCCACGGGGGGCAGGGATACGCAGTATTTT. The full variable domain, its missing parts supplied by reference TRBV5-1 and TRBJ2-3, is KAGVTQTPRYLIKTRGQQVTLSCSPISGHRSVSWYQQTPGQGLQFLFEYFSETQRNKGNFPGRFSGRQFSNSRSEMNVSTLELGDSALYLCASSPTGGRDTQYFGPGTRLTVL.